This T cell receptor (beta chain) was recovered during a study of response to subunit inactivated influenza vaccine. This clonotype has more than one count but fewer than ten. The antigen remains undetermined. Germline V CDR1 and CDR2: SGDLS, YYNGEE. The CDR3 is made up of 15 amino acids. The V segment lost 0 bases and the J segment 4 bases; nucleotides outside the gene matches: 1. Study-level points and caveats: Each seasonal influenza vaccination, the authors suggested, recruits few new T cells.

MiXCR, applied by TCRdb to the RT-PCR reads, yields one record per CDR3 protein. The sample lists about 520,000 distinct CDR3 sequences, around 25% occurring once. This rearrangement joins TRBV9 to TRBJ2-1; TRBD2 matches 10 bases. This sequence originates from a man between 45 and 60 years old who received an inactivated influenza vaccine. Here the sequenced sample was CD4+ T cells sorted from PBMCs, taken around 5 days after vaccination. The CDR3 nucleotides are TGTGCCAGCAGCGTAGATAGCGGGGGGTACAATGAGCAGTTCTTC. This translates into CASSVDSGGYNEQFF.